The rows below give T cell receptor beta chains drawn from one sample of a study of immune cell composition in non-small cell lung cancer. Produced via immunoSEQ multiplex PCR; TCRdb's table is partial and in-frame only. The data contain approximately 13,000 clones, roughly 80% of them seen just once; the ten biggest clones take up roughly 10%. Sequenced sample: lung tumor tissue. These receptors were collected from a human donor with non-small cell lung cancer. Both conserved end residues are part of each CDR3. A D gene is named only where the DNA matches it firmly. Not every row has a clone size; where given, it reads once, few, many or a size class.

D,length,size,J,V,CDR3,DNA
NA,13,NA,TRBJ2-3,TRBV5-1,CANPTESTDTQYF,TGCGCCAATCCGACAGAGAGCACAGATACGCAGTATTTT
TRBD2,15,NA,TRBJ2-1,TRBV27,CASSLRAGGGNEQFF,TGTGCCAGCAGTTTAAGAGCGGGAGGGGGCAATGAGCAGTTCTTC
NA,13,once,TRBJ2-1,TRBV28,CASREGRGNEQFF,TGTGCCAGCAGGGAGGGTCGGGGCAATGAGCAGTTCTTC
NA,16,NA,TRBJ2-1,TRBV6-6,CASSYSERTYYNEQFF,TGTGCCAGCAGTTACTCAGAGCGGACCTACTACAATGAGCAGTTCTTC
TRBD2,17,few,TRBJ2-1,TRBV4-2,CASSQESSGLAPDEQFF,TGTGCCAGCAGCCAAGAGAGTTCGGGACTAGCCCCAGATGAGCAGTTCTTC
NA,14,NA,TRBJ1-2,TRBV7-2,CASSLEAANYGYTF,TGTGCCAGCAGCTTAGAGGCCGCTAACTATGGCTACACCTTC
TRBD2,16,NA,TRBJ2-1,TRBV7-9,CASSPGLAGTYNEQFF,TGTGCCAGCAGCCCTGGACTAGCGGGAACCTACAATGAGCAGTTCTTC
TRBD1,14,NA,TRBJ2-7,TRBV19,CASSQRGGTQSLYF,TGTGCCAGTAGTCAGAGAGGGGGCACCCAGAGTTTGTACTTC
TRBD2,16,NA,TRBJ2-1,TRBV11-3,CASSLVPGGSYNEQFF,TGTGCCAGCAGCTTAGTCCCGGGGGGCTCCTACAATGAGCAGTTCTTC
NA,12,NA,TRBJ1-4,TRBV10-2,CATKGEKEKLFF,TGCGCCACCAAGGGCGAGAAGGAAAAACTGTTTTTT
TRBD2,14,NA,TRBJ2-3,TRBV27,CASSFSGMTDTQYF,TGTGCCAGCAGTTTCAGCGGGATGACAGATACGCAGTATTTT
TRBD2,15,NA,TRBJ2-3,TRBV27,CASAYGGRTTDTQYF,TGTGCCAGCGCTTACGGCGGGAGGACCACAGATACGCAGTATTTT
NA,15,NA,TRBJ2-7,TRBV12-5,CASGPRGGTSYEQYF,TGTGCTAGTGGCCCGAGAGGGGGGACCTCCTACGAGCAGTACTTC
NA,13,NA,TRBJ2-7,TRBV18,CASSRDRTYEQYF,TGTGCCAGCTCAAGAGACAGAACCTACGAGCAGTACTTC
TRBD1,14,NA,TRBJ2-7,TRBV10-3,CAISSGQGGYEQYF,TGTGCCATCAGTTCGGGACAGGGGGGCTACGAGCAGTACTTC
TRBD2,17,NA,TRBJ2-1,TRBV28,CASRSGTSGSHYNEQFF,TGTGCCAGCAGATCCGGGACTAGCGGGTCTCACTACAATGAGCAGTTCTTC
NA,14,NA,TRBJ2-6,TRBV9,CATSRVLGANVLTF,TGTGCCACCAGTCGCGTGCTTGGGGCCAACGTCCTGACTTTC
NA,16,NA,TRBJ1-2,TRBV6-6,CASSYGSVRRLYGYTF,TGTGCCAGCAGTTATGGTTCCGTTCGACGGTTGTATGGCTACACCTTC
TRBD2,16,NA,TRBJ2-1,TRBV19,CASMAAGTSRRDEQFF,TGTGCCAGTATGGCCGCGGGGACTAGCCGCCGGGATGAGCAGTTCTTC
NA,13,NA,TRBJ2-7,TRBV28,CASSPGHGYEQYF,TGTGCCAGCAGTCCGGGACATGGCTACGAGCAGTACTTC
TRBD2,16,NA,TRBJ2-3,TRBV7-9,CASSLSGATSTDTQYF,TGTGCCAGCAGCTTAAGCGGGGCGACTAGCACAGATACGCAGTATTTT
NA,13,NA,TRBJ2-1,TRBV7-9,CASSPGTYNEQFF,TGTGCCAGCAGCCCCGGAACCTACAATGAGCAGTTCTTC